The present entry profiles one T cell receptor (beta chain) with its context. The protocol was immunoSEQ multiplex PCR, while the TCRdb copy is restricted to in-frame clones and leaves out a portion. The sample has 350,000 to 400,000 clones; around 89% are singletons. These data originate in a study of Ad26.COV2.S vaccination and SARS-CoV-2 variants. With 7 bases removed from V and 4 bases from J, the gap between germline ends came to 12 bases. This CDR3 spans 13 amino acids. Indicated treatment: around 19 received Ad26.COV2.S at low or high dose, single or two shots; several received placebo; per-sample allocation not given. Vaccine and placebo recipients were sampled on day 63 after the first injection.

The sequencing here drew on peripheral blood, taken in a trial of Ad26.COV2.S vaccine versus placebo. The TCR sequence derives from a person aged 18-65 years who received the Ad26.COV2.S COVID-19 vaccine or a placebo. The chain is built from TRBV12-3 or TRBV12-4 and TRBJ2-3; perhaps TRBD1 as D (5 bases). CDR3 amino acids: CASTPTVADTQYF. Here the CDR3 DNA reads TGTGCCAGCACCCCGACAGTAGCAGATACGCAGTATTTT.